The T cell receptor (beta chain) under discussion was sequenced for a study of esophageal squamous cell carcinoma under preoperative chemotherapy. Study conclusions and caveats: Peripheral T cells showed a significant TCR diversity increase after chemotherapy, unlike tumor-infiltrating lymphocytes. After treatment, tumor-infiltrating lymphocytes apparently came partly from blood T cells.

As to this clonotype: The antigen is undetermined.

V trimming: 0 bases; J trimming: 5 bases; junction bases outside the gene matches: 5. CDR1 is SGHRS and CDR2 is YFSETQ in the germline V gene. There are 15 residues in the CDR3. Sample time point: before preoperative PTX-NDP chemotherapy. TCRdb reprocessed the PCR reads with MiXCR, giving one entry per CDR3 protein. The sample shows roughly 30,000 distinct CDR3 sequences, roughly half of them seen only once. Sampling was carried out from a patient given preoperative chemotherapy. The chain combines TRBV5-1 with TRBJ2-1; 7 positions agree with TRBD2. This receptor was taken from a human donor with esophageal squamous cell carcinoma. The donor label of this sample is uncertain. The CDR3 DNA reads TGCGCCAGCAGCTTGGATAGCGGGTCTAACAATGAGCAGTTCTTC. Translating it yields CASSLDSGSNNEQFF.